Sequencing of this TCR beta chain was carried out in a study of blood T cell repertoires in COVID-19. The wider study: Sites across the United States, Italy and Spain contributed samples from acute and convalescent COVID-19. Sources were T cells, B-cell-depleted T cells, or PBMCs; the material itself was cDNA or gDNA.

Study members were between roughly 18 and 100 years old and lived in some 22 US regions. This clone was recorded at least ten times. The V and J ends lost 3 bases and 0 bases respectively, with 14 bases between them. The CDR3 has 16 amino acids. CDR1 LGHDT and CDR2 YNNKEL come from the germline V gene (reference sequence). Generated by immunoSEQ multiplex PCR, the TCRdb table keeps only in-frame clones and is missing some. This table has about 210,000 clones, 75% to 85% appearing once. The sequence came from a man aged 25-45 years with acute COVID-19. Material for sequencing was PBMCs or T cells enriched from blood (not recorded which). The gene calls are TRBV3-1 (or the pseudogene TRBV3-2) and TRBJ1-1; tentatively, D is TRBD1 (6 bases). This chain's CDR3 is CASSHYRTALNTEAFF. CDR3 nucleotide sequence: TGTGCCAGCAGCCACTATCGGACAGCATTGAACACTGAAGCTTTCTTT.